This T cell receptor (beta chain) was documented in a study of early T cells in non-severe SARS-CoV-2 infection. For the study at large: From unsorted whole blood, bulk RNA was sequenced, and the chains remained unpaired. Study observations and caveats: There was a bias toward anti-spike CD8 responses in VDJdb matching, which missed private and CD4 specificities.

Unique molecular identifiers (one per individual cDNA molecule) were attached. Via MiXCR, TCRdb re-called the 5' RACE reads, giving one row per CDR3 protein. The sample contains roughly 81,000 distinct CDR3 sequences, 9.5% to 13% of which appear only once. CDR1 is SNHLY and CDR2 is FYNNEI in the germline V gene. The junction had 6 bases not matched to a gene; V was cut back by 6 bases and J by 7 bases. The CDR3 spans 13 residues. This clonotype was recorded at least ten times. Its antigen is as yet unknown. The chain has TRBV2 and TRBJ1-2, with TRBD1 matching over 9 bases. What was sequenced was whole blood. The clonotype was recovered from an adult who was a healthcare worker with PCR-confirmed SARS-CoV-2 infection or an uninfected control (not recorded which). CDR3 loop: CASRGTGWSGYTF. In nucleotides, the CDR3 is TGTGCCAGCAGGGGGACAGGGTGGAGTGGCTACACCTTC.